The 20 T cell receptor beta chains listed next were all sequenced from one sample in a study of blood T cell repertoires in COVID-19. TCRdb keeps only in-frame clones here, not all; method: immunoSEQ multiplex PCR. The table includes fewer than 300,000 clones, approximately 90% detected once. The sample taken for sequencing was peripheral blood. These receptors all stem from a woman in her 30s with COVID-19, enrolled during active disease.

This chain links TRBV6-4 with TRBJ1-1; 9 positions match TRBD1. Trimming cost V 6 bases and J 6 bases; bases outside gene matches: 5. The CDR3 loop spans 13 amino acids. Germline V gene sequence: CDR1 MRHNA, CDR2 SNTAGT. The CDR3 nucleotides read TGTGCCAGCAGAGAACAGGGGGCTGCTGAAGCTTTCTTT. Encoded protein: CASREQGAAEAFF.

DNA of the CDR3: TGTGCCAGCAGCGCCAGCGGGAGTTCGGCCAAAAACATTCAGTACTTC. This codes for CASSASGSSAKNIQYF. V is TRBV7-2 and J is TRBJ2-4; the match to TRBD2 covers 8 bases. This CDR3 contains 16 residues. Germline CDR1 SGHTA, CDR2 FQGNSA. V shed 5 bases and J 1 base; nucleotides not matched to a gene: 7.

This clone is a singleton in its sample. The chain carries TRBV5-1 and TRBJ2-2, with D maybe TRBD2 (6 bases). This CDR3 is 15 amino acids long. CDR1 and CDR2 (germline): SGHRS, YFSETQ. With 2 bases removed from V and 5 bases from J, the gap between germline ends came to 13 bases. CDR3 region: CASSFSGSQTGELFF. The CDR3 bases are TGCGCCAGCAGCTTTTCCGGGAGCCAGACCGGGGAGCTGTTTTTT.

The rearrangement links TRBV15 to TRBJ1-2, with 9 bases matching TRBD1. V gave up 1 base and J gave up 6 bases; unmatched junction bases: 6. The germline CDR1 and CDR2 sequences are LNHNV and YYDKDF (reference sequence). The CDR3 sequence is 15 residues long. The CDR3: CATSRGGQGHHGYTF. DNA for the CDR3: TGTGCCACCAGCAGAGGGGGACAGGGCCATCATGGCTACACCTTC.

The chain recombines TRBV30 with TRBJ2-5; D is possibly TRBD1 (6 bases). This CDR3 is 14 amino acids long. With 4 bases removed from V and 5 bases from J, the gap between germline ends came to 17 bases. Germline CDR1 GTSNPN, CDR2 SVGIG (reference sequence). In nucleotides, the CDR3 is TGTGCCTGGACACCCCAGGGGTATCGGGAGACCCAGTACTTC. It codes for CAWTPQGYRETQYF.

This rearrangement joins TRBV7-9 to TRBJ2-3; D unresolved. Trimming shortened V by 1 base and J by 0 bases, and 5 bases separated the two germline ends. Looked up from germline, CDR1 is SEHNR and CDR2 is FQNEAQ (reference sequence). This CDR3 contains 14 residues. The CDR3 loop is CASSLDGSTDTQYF. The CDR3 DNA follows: TGTGCCAGCAGCTTAGACGGGAGCACAGATACGCAGTATTTT.

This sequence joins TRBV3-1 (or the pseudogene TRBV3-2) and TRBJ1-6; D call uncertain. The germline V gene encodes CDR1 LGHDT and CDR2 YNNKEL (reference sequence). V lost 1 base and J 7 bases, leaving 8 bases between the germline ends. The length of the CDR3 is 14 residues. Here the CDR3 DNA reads TGTGCCAGCAGCCAAGGGTGGCAGAATTCACCCCTCCACTTT. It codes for CASSQGWQNSPLHF.

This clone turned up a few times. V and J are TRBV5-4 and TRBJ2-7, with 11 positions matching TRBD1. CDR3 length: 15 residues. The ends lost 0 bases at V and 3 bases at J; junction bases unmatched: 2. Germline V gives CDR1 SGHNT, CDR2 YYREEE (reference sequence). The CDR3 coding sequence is TGTGCCAGCAGCTTGGGGGGGACAGGGGGCTACGAGCAGTACTTC. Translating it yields CASSLGGTGGYEQYF.

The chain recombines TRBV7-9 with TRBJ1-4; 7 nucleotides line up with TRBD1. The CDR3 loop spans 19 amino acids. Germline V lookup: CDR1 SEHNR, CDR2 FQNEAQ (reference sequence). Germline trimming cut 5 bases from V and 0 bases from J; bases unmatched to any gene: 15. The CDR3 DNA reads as TGTGCCAGCAGCCCCTCGAGGGGGCTAACCCAGGCAACTAATGAAAAACTGTTTTTT. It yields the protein CASSPSRGLTQATNEKLFF. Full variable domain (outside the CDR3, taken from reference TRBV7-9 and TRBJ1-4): DTGVSQNPRHKITKRGQNVTFRCDPISEHNRLYWYRQTLGQGPEFLTYFQNEAQLEKSRLLSDRFSAERPKGSFSTLEIQRTEQGDSAMYLCASSPSRGLTQATNEKLFFGSGTQLSVL.

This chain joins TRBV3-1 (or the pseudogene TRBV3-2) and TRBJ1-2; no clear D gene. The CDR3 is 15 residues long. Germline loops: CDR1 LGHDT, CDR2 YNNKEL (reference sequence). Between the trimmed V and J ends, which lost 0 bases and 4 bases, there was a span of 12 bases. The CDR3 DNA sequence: TGTGCCAGCAGCCAAGAGTCCAGGCCTCTCTATGGCTACACCTTC. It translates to CASSQESRPLYGYTF.

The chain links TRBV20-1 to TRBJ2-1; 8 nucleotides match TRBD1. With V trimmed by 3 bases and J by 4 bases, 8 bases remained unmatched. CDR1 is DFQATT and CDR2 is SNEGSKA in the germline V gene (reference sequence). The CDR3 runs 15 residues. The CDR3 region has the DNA TGCAGTGCTAGTGTCCCCGGGACAGGATACAATGAGCAGTTCTTC. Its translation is CSASVPGTGYNEQFF.

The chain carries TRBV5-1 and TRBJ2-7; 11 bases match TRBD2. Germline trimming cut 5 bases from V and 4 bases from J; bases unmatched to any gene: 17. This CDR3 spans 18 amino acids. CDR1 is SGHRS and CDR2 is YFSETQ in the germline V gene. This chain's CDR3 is CASRLYMLASGGPYEQYF. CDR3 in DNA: TGCGCCAGCAGACTATACATGCTGGCTAGCGGGGGGCCATACGAGCAGTACTTC.

In DNA, the CDR3 is TGCGCCAGCAGCTTGGCACAGGCTTCCTACGAGCAGTACTTC. It codes for CASSLAQASYEQYF. The chain combines TRBV5-1 with TRBJ2-7; possible D gene TRBD1, 5 bases. This CDR3 has 14 amino acids. The V and J ends lost 0 bases and 1 base respectively, with 8 bases between them. CDR1 is SGHRS and CDR2 is YFSETQ in the germline V gene.

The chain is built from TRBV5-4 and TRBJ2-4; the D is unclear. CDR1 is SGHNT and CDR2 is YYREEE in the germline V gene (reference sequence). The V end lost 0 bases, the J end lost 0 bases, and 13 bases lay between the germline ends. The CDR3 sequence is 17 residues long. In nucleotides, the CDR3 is TGTGCCAGCAGCTTGGGACTGGCGAATATAGCCAAAAACATTCAGTACTTC. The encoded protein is CASSLGLANIAKNIQYF.

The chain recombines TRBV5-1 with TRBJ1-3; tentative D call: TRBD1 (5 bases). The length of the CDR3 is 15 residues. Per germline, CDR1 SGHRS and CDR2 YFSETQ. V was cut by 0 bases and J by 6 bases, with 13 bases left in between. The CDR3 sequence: CASSLGPTAINTIYF. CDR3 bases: TGCGCCAGCAGCTTGGGGCCGACAGCGATAAACACCATATATTTT.

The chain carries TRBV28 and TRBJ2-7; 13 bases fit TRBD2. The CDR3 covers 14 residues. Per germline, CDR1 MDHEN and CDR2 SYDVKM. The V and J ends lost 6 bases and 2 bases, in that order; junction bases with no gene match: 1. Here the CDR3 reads CASRGTSGTYEQYF. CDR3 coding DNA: TGTGCCAGCAGAGGGACTAGCGGGACCTACGAGCAGTACTTC.

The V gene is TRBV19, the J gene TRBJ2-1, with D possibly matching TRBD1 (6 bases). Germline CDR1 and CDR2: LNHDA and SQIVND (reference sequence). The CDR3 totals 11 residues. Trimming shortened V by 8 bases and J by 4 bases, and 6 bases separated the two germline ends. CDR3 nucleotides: TGTGCCAGTGGACAGTACAATGAGCAGTTCTTC. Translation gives CASGQYNEQFF.

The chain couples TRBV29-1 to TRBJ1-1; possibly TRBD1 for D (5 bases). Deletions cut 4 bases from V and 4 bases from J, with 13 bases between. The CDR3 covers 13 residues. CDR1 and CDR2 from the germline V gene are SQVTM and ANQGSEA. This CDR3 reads CSVASRVGTEAFF. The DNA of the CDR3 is TGCAGCGTTGCGAGCAGGGTGGGCACTGAAGCTTTCTTT. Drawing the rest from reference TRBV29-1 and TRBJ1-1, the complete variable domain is SAVISQKPSRDICQRGTSLTIQCQVDSQVTMMFWYRQQPGQSLTLIATANQGSEATYESGFVIDKFPISRPNLTFSTLTVSNMSPEDSSIYLCSVASRVGTEAFFGQGTRLTVV.

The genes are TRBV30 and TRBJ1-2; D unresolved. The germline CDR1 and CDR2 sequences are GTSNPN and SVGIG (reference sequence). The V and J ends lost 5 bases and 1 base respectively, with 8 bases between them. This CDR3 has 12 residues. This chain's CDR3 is CAWSGLNYGYTF. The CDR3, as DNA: TGTGCCTGGTCCGGTCTTAACTATGGCTACACCTTC.

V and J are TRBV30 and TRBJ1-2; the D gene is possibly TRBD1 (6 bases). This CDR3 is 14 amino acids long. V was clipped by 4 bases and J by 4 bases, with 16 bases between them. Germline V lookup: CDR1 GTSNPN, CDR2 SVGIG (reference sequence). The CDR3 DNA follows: TGTGCCTGGAAACTACCGGGACAAGCCTATGGCTACACCTTC. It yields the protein CAWKLPGQAYGYTF.